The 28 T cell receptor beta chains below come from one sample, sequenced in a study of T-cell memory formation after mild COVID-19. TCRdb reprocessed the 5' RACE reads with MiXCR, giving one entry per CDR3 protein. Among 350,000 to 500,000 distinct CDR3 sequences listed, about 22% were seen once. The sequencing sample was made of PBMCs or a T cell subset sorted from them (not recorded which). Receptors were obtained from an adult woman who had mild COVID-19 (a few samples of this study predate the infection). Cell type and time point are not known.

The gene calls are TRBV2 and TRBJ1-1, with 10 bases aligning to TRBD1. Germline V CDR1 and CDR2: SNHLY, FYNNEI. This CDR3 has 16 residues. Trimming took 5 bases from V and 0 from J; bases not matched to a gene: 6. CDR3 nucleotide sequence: TGTGCCAGCAGTCCGACAGGGGGCCTGATGAACACTGAAGCTTTCTTT. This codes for CASSPTGGLMNTEAFF.

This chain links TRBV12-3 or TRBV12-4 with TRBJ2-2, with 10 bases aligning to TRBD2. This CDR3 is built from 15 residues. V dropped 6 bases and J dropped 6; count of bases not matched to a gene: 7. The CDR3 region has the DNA TGTGCCAGCAGGTGGGGACTAGCGACGGCCGGGGAGCTGTTTTTT. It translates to CASRWGLATAGELFF.

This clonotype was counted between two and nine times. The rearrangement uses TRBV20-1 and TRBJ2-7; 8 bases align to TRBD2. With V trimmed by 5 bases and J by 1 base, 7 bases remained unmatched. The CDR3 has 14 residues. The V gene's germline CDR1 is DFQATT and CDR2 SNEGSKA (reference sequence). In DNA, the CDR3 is TGCAGTGCTCCCCTAGCGGGTATATCCTACGAGCAGTACTTC. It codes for CSAPLAGISYEQYF.

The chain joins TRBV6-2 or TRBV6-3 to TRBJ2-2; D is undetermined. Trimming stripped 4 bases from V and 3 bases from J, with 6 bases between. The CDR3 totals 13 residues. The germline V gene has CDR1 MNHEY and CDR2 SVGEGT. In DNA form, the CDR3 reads TGTGCCAGCAGTTTATCAGACACCGGGGAGCTGTTTTTT. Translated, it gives CASSLSDTGELFF.

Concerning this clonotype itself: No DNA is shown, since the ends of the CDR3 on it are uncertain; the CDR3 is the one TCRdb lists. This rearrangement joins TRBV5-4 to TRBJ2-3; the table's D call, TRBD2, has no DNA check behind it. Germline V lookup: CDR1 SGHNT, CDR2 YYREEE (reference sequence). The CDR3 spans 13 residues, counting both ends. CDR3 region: CASSFGGGTPEYF.

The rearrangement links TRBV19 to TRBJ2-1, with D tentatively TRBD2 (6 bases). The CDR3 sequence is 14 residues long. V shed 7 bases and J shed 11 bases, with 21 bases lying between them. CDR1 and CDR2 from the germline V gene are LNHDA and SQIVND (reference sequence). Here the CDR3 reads CASTTASGPSKQFF. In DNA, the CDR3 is TGTGCCAGTACCACCGCCAGCGGGCCTTCTAAGCAGTTCTTC.

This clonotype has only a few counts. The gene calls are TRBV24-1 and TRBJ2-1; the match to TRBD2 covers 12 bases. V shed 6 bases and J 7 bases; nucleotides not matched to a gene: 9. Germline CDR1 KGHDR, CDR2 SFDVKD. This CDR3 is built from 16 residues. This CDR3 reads CATSHNRLAGVNEQFF. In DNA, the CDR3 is TGTGCCACCAGTCACAACCGACTAGCGGGAGTGAATGAGCAGTTCTTC.

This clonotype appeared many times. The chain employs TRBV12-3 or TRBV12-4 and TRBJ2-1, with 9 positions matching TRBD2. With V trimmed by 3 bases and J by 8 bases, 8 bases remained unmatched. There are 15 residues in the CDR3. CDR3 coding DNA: TGTGCCAGCAGTTTGGCGGGAGGGCCCGCTTATGAGCAGTTCTTC. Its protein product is CASSLAGGPAYEQFF.

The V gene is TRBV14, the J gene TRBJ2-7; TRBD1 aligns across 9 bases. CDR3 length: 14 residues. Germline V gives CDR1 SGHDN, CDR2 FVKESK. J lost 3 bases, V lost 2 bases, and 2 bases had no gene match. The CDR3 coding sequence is TGTGCCAGCAGCCAACAGACAGGGGGCTACGAGCAGTACTTC. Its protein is CASSQQTGGYEQYF.

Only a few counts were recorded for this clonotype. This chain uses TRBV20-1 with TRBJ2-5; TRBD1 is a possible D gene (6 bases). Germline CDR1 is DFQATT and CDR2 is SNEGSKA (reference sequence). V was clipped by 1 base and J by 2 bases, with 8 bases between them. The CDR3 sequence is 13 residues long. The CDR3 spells CSARGGGQETQYF. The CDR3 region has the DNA TGCAGTGCTAGAGGAGGGGGACAAGAGACCCAGTACTTC.

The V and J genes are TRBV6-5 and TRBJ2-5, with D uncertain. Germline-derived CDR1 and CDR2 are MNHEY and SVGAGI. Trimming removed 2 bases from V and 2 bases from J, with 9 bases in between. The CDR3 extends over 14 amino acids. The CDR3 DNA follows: TGTGCCAGCAGTTACGGACGGCGACAAGAGACCCAGTACTTC. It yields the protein CASSYGRRQETQYF.

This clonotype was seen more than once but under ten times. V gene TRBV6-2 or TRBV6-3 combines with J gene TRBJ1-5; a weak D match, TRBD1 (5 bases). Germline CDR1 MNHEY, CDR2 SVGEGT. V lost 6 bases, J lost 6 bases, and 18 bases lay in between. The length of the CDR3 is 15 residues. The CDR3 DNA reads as TGTGCCAGCAGCTACGGGGAACCCGGGGGTCAGCCCCAGCATTTT. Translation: CASSYGEPGGQPQHF.

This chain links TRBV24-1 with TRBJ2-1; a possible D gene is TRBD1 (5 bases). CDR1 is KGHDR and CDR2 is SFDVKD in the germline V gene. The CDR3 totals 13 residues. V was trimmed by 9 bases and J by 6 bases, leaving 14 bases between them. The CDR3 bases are TGTGCCACCGCCGACAGCTTGCTCAATGAGCAGTTCTTC. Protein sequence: CATADSLLNEQFF.

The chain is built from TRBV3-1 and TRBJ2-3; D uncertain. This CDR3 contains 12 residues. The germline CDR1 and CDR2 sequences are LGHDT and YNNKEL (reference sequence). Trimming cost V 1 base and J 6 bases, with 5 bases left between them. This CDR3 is CASSQAWDTQYF. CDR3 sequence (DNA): TGTGCCAGCAGCCAAGCGTGGGATACGCAGTATTTT.

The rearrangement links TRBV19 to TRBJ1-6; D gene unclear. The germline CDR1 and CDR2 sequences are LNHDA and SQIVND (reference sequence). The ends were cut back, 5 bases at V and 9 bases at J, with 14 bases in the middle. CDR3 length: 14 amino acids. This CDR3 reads CASSRGVVGSPLHF. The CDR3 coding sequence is TGTGCCAGTAGTCGAGGTGTGGTCGGTTCACCCCTCCACTTT.

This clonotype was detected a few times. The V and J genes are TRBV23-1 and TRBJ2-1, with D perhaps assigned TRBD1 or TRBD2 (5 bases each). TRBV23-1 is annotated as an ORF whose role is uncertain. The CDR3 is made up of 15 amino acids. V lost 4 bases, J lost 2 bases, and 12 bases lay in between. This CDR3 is CASSRPGLTYNEQFF. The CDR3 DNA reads TGCGCCAGCAGTCGGCCGGGGCTAACCTACAATGAGCAGTTCTTC.

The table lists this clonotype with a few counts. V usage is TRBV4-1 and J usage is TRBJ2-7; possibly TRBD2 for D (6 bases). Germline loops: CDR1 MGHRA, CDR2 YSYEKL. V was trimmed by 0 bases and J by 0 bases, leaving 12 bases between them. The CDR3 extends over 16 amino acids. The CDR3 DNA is TGCGCCAGCAGCCAAGAAGGGACTTCCCGCTCCTACGAGCAGTACTTC. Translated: CASSQEGTSRSYEQYF.

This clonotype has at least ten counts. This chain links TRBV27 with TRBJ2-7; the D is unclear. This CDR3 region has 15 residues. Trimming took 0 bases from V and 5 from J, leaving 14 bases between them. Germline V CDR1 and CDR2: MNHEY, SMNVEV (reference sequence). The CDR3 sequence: CASSLSRLRTHEQYF. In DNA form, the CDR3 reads TGTGCCAGCAGTTTATCGAGGTTGCGGACCCACGAGCAGTACTTC.

This CDR3 is CSASGLAGGADTQYF. The DNA of the CDR3 is TGCAGTGCTAGCGGGCTAGCGGGGGGGGCAGATACGCAGTATTTT. The chain carries TRBV20-1 and TRBJ2-3, with 12 bases aligning to TRBD2. This CDR3 has 15 residues. Germline values: CDR1 DFQATT, CDR2 SNEGSKA (reference sequence). With 3 bases clipped from V and 4 bases from J, the junction kept 5 bases outside the gene matches.

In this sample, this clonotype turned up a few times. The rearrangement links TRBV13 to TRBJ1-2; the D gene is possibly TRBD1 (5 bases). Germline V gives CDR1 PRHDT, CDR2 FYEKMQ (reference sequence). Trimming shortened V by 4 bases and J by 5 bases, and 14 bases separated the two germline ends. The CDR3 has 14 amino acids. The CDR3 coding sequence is TGTGCCAGCAGCTCCGAGTCGACAGCATATGGCTACACCTTC. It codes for CASSSESTAYGYTF.

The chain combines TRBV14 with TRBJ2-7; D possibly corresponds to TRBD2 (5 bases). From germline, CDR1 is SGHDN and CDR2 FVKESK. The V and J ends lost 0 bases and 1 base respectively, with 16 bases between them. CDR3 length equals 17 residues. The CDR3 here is CASSQDYFSGLSYEQYF. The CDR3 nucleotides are TGTGCCAGCAGCCAAGATTATTTCTCAGGACTTTCCTACGAGCAGTACTTC.

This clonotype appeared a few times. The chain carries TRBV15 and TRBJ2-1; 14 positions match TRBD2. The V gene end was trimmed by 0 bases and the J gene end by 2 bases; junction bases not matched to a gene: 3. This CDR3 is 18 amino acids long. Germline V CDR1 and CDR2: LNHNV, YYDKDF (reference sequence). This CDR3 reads CATSREGTSGRTYNEQFF. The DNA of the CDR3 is TGTGCCACCAGCAGAGAAGGGACTAGCGGGAGAACCTACAATGAGCAGTTCTTC.

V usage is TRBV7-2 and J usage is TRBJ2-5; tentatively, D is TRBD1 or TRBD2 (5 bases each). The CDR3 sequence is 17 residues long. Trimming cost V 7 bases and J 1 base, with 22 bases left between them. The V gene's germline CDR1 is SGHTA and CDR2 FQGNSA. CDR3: CASTGGTGTESQETQYF. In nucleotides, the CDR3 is TGTGCCAGCACCGGAGGAACCGGGACGGAGAGCCAAGAGACCCAGTACTTC.

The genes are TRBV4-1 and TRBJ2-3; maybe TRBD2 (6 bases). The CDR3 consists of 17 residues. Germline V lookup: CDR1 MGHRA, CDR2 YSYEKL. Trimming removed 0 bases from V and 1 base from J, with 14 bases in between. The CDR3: CASSQETPGLRTDTQYF. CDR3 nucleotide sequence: TGCGCCAGCAGCCAAGAGACCCCGGGACTCCGCACAGATACGCAGTATTTT.

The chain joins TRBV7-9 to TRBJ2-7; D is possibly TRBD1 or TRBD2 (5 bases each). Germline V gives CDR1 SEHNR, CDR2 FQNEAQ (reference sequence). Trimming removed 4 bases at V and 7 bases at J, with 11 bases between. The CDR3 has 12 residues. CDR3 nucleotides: TGTGCCAGCAGCTGGGACGAGGGTGAGCAGTACTTC. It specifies CASSWDEGEQYF.

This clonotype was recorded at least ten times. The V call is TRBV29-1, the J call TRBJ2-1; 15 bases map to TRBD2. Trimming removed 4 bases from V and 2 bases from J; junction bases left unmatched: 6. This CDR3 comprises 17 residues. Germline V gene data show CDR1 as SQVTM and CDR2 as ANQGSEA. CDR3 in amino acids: CSVAGLAGGRPYNEQFF. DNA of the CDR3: TGCAGCGTTGCTGGACTAGCGGGAGGGCGCCCCTACAATGAGCAGTTCTTC.

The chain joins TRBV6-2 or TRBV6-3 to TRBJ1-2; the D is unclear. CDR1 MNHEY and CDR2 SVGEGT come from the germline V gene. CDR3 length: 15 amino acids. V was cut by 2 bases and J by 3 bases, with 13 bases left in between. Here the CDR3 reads CASSYPAGRDYGYTF. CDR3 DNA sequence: TGTGCCAGCAGTTACCCGGCAGGACGGGACTATGGCTACACCTTC.

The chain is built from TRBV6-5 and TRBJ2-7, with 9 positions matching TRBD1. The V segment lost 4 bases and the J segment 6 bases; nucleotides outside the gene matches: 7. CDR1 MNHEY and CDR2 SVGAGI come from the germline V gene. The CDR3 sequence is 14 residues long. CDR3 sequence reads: CASSWGQGTGEQYF. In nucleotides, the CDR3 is TGTGCCAGCAGTTGGGGACAGGGCACTGGCGAGCAGTACTTC.